A selection of T cell receptor beta chains follows, all from one sample in a study of cytomegalovirus exposure and HLA in healthy donors. Only in-frame clones appear in the TCRdb table, and some are missing; sequencing was by immunoSEQ multiplex PCR. The data hold about 240,000 clones, with about 86% observed a single time. The sequenced material came from PBMCs. Receptors were obtained from a woman in her twenties or thirties in good health and CMV-seropositive. Both conserved end residues are part of each CDR3. The D gene is left open where the match is weak. The size field is filled for only some rows; it gives once, few, many or a size class.

j_call: TRBJ2-1; d_call: NA; v_call: TRBV5-1; clone_size: NA; cdr3_nt: TGCGCCAGCAGCCCAGTAGAGGCCGGCAATGAGCAGTTCTTC; cdr3_aa: CASSPVEAGNEQFF
j_call: TRBJ2-1; d_call: TRBD2; v_call: TRBV6-5; clone_size: NA; cdr3_nt: TGTGCCAGCAGTTACTCGGGACTAGCGGCCAATGAGCAGTTCTTC; cdr3_aa: CASSYSGLAANEQFF
j_call: TRBJ2-7; d_call: TRBD2; v_call: TRBV27; clone_size: once; cdr3_nt: TGTGCCAGCAGTTTCTCTCCAACTAGCGGGAGGGCACGGGAGCAGTACTTC; cdr3_aa: CASSFSPTSGRAREQYF
j_call: TRBJ2-4; d_call: NA; v_call: TRBV2; clone_size: NA; cdr3_nt: TGTGCCAGCGGACTCCAAAACATTCAGTACTTC; cdr3_aa: CASGLQNIQYF
j_call: TRBJ2-1; d_call: TRBD2; v_call: TRBV28; clone_size: NA; cdr3_nt: TGTGCCAGCAGTCTCCGGCTTAGCGGGCGTTACAATGAGCAGTTCTTC; cdr3_aa: CASSLRLSGRYNEQFF
j_call: TRBJ1-3; d_call: TRBD1; v_call: TRBV11-2; clone_size: NA; cdr3_nt: TGTGCCAGCAGCCGGACAGGATCCTTCTCTGGAAACACCATATATTTT; cdr3_aa: CASSRTGSFSGNTIYF
j_call: TRBJ1-1; d_call: TRBD1; v_call: TRBV7-2; clone_size: NA; cdr3_nt: TGTGCCAGCAGCTCAGTGGACAGGGAGTTAGGTGAAGCTTTCTTT; cdr3_aa: CASSSVDRELGEAFF
j_call: TRBJ2-1; d_call: TRBD2; v_call: TRBV2; clone_size: NA; cdr3_nt: TGTGCCAGCAGTAACTCACTAGCGGCAAGCTACAATGAGCAGTTCTTC; cdr3_aa: CASSNSLAASYNEQFF
j_call: TRBJ2-7; d_call: NA; v_call: TRBV28; clone_size: NA; cdr3_nt: TGTGCCAGCAGTCCTCTAGCCCTCTCCTACGAGCAGTACTTC; cdr3_aa: CASSPLALSYEQYF
j_call: TRBJ1-5; d_call: TRBD1; v_call: TRBV19; clone_size: once; cdr3_nt: TGTGCCAGTAGTACAGGGGGAGGCAATCAGCCCCAGCATTTT; cdr3_aa: CASSTGGGNQPQHF
j_call: TRBJ2-2; d_call: NA; v_call: TRBV27; clone_size: NA; cdr3_nt: TGTGCCAGCAGTTTAGGCCAAGCCGGGGAGCTGTTTTTT; cdr3_aa: CASSLGQAGELFF
j_call: TRBJ1-2; d_call: TRBD1; v_call: TRBV27; clone_size: few; cdr3_nt: TGTGCCAGCAGTTTATCTACAGGGGCCTATGGCTACACCTTC; cdr3_aa: CASSLSTGAYGYTF
j_call: TRBJ2-7; d_call: NA; v_call: TRBV10-3; clone_size: few; cdr3_nt: TGTGCCATCAGTTCCCCGAAGTCGAGCGAGCAGTACTTC; cdr3_aa: CAISSPKSSEQYF
j_call: TRBJ2-7; d_call: TRBD2; v_call: TRBV23-1; clone_size: NA; cdr3_nt: TGCGCCAGCAGTCAAGCATTCCGGGGGGTCCTCTACGAGCAGTACTTC; cdr3_aa: CASSQAFRGVLYEQYF
j_call: TRBJ1-2; d_call: TRBD1; v_call: TRBV7-6; clone_size: NA; cdr3_nt: TGTGCCAGCAGCTGTCCGGACAGGCTTGGCTACACCTTC; cdr3_aa: CASSCPDRLGYTF
j_call: TRBJ1-2; d_call: NA; v_call: TRBV5-8; clone_size: few; cdr3_nt: TGTGCCAGCAGCTCGGAAACGACAGGTCACTATGGCTACACCTTC; cdr3_aa: CASSSETTGHYGYTF
j_call: TRBJ1-1; d_call: NA; v_call: TRBV10-3; clone_size: NA; cdr3_nt: TGTGCCATCAGTAGGACTGACAACACTGAAGCTTTCTTT; cdr3_aa: CAISRTDNTEAFF
j_call: TRBJ1-1; d_call: TRBD1; v_call: TRBV28; clone_size: NA; cdr3_nt: TGTGCCAGCAGTACCTCGAGACAGGGCCGAAACACTGAAGCTTTCTTT; cdr3_aa: CASSTSRQGRNTEAFF
j_call: TRBJ2-2; d_call: TRBD2; v_call: TRBV2; clone_size: NA; cdr3_nt: TGTGCCAGCAGTCCCCAGCGGGAGTCGACCGGGGAGCTGTTTTTT; cdr3_aa: CASSPQRESTGELFF
j_call: TRBJ2-1; d_call: NA; v_call: TRBV5-1; clone_size: NA; cdr3_nt: TGCGCCAGCAGCCTTAGCATCGATGAGCAGTTCTTC; cdr3_aa: CASSLSIDEQFF
j_call: TRBJ1-1; d_call: TRBD1; v_call: TRBV15; clone_size: NA; cdr3_nt: TGTGCCACCCGTCCTGTAGCAGGGGGCACTGAAGCTTTCTTT; cdr3_aa: CATRPVAGGTEAFF
j_call: TRBJ1-2; d_call: NA; v_call: TRBV28; clone_size: few; cdr3_nt: TGTGCCAGCAGTTTAGAGGCAGGGTTTTGGTACACCTTC; cdr3_aa: CASSLEAGFWYTF
j_call: TRBJ2-2; d_call: TRBD1; v_call: TRBV5-1; clone_size: once; cdr3_nt: TGCGCCAGCAGCTTGGTTGGAACCTGGACAGGGGATCCCACCGGGGAGCTGTTTTTT; cdr3_aa: CASSLVGTWTGDPTGELFF
j_call: TRBJ2-7; d_call: NA; v_call: TRBV5-1; clone_size: NA; cdr3_nt: TGCGCCAGCAGCTTGGCCGACGGCAGGGTTTACGAGCAGTACTTC; cdr3_aa: CASSLADGRVYEQYF
j_call: TRBJ2-2; d_call: NA; v_call: TRBV4-2; clone_size: many; cdr3_nt: TGTGCCAGCAGCCAAGGCACTCGGGACTGGAGGGCCGGGGAGCTGTTTTTT; cdr3_aa: CASSQGTRDWRAGELFF
j_call: TRBJ2-1; d_call: NA; v_call: TRBV11-3; clone_size: NA; cdr3_nt: TGTGCCAGCAGCTTTTACGGGAGTACGAACAATGAGCAGTTCTTC; cdr3_aa: CASSFYGSTNNEQFF
j_call: TRBJ1-2; d_call: NA; v_call: TRBV9; clone_size: NA; cdr3_nt: TGTGCCAGCAGCCAAACGACACCGGGAGCAAACTATGGCTACACCTTC; cdr3_aa: CASSQTTPGANYGYTF
j_call: TRBJ2-1; d_call: NA; v_call: TRBV19; clone_size: NA; cdr3_nt: TGTGCCAGTAGTATCCAACGGGAAACGTACAATGAGCAGTTCTTC; cdr3_aa: CASSIQRETYNEQFF
j_call: TRBJ2-7; d_call: TRBD1; v_call: TRBV11-3; clone_size: NA; cdr3_nt: TGTGCCAGCAGCCCAGGACAGGGCTACGAGCAGTACTTC; cdr3_aa: CASSPGQGYEQYF
j_call: TRBJ2-7; d_call: NA; v_call: TRBV4-1; clone_size: NA; cdr3_nt: TGCGCCAGCAGCCATTCCAGGGACGAGCAGTACTTC; cdr3_aa: CASSHSRDEQYF
j_call: TRBJ2-7; d_call: TRBD2; v_call: TRBV30; clone_size: NA; cdr3_nt: TGTGCCTGGAAGGTAGCGGGACCCTACGAGCAGTACTTC; cdr3_aa: CAWKVAGPYEQYF
j_call: TRBJ1-2; d_call: TRBD1; v_call: TRBV27; clone_size: NA; cdr3_nt: TGTGCCAGCAGTTTCCTAGACAGGGATGGATTTTTGGCTAACTATGGCTACACCTTC; cdr3_aa: CASSFLDRDGFLANYGYTF
j_call: TRBJ1-2; d_call: NA; v_call: TRBV28; clone_size: few; cdr3_nt: TGTGCCAGCAGTTTATATCCCAGGGGTGATTATGGCTACACCTTC; cdr3_aa: CASSLYPRGDYGYTF
j_call: TRBJ2-7; d_call: NA; v_call: TRBV2; clone_size: few; cdr3_nt: TGTGCCAGCGGTTTGCGGGAATACGAGCAGTACTTC; cdr3_aa: CASGLREYEQYF
j_call: TRBJ2-1; d_call: TRBD2; v_call: TRBV30; clone_size: NA; cdr3_nt: TGTGCCTGGAGGTTGCGGGAGGGCTACAATGAGCAGTTCTTC; cdr3_aa: CAWRLREGYNEQFF
j_call: TRBJ1-2; d_call: NA; v_call: TRBV29-1; clone_size: NA; cdr3_nt: TGCAGCGTTTATGGTGAGGACTACTATGGCTACACCTTC; cdr3_aa: CSVYGEDYYGYTF
j_call: TRBJ1-1; d_call: NA; v_call: TRBV11-2; clone_size: NA; cdr3_nt: TGTGCCAGCAGTCCCCTTGGGGGGTCGAAAGCTTTCTTT; cdr3_aa: CASSPLGGSKAFF
j_call: TRBJ2-7; d_call: NA; v_call: TRBV11-2; clone_size: NA; cdr3_nt: TGTGCCAGCAGCTTAATTTTGGGGGGTAGGGAGCAGTACTTC; cdr3_aa: CASSLILGGREQYF
j_call: TRBJ2-1; d_call: TRBD2; v_call: TRBV25-1; clone_size: NA; cdr3_nt: TGTGCCAGCAGTTCGGGGACTAGCGGGAGGGCCGCGGATGAGCAGTTCTTC; cdr3_aa: CASSSGTSGRAADEQFF
j_call: TRBJ2-1; d_call: TRBD2; v_call: TRBV27; clone_size: NA; cdr3_nt: TGTGCCAGCAGTTTATCGATCGGAGATAGCGGGAGAAGTGAGCAGTTCTTC; cdr3_aa: CASSLSIGDSGRSEQFF
j_call: TRBJ2-7; d_call: TRBD1; v_call: TRBV28; clone_size: once; cdr3_nt: TGTGCCAGCAGTTCCAGACAGGGTATAGTCGAGCAGTACTTC; cdr3_aa: CASSSRQGIVEQYF
j_call: TRBJ1-5; d_call: TRBD1; v_call: TRBV5-8; clone_size: NA; cdr3_nt: TGTGCCAGCAGCTGGCCGGGACAGGGCAATCAGCCCCAGCATTTT; cdr3_aa: CASSWPGQGNQPQHF
j_call: TRBJ2-7; d_call: TRBD2; v_call: TRBV25-1; clone_size: NA; cdr3_nt: TGTGCCACCGGGACTAGCGGATCCTACGAGCAGTACTTC; cdr3_aa: CATGTSGSYEQYF
j_call: TRBJ1-2; d_call: TRBD1; v_call: TRBV9; clone_size: NA; cdr3_nt: TGTGCCAGCAGCATAGGCGACAGGGTGGGCTATGGCTACACCTTC; cdr3_aa: CASSIGDRVGYGYTF
j_call: TRBJ1-4; d_call: NA; v_call: TRBV6-5; clone_size: NA; cdr3_nt: TGTGCCAGCAGCCTGGGCACAACTAATGAAAAACTGTTTTTT; cdr3_aa: CASSLGTTNEKLFF
j_call: TRBJ1-3; d_call: TRBD1; v_call: TRBV30; clone_size: NA; cdr3_nt: TGTGCGATGGATACCGGGGACAGCTTCTCTGGAAACACCATATATTTT; cdr3_aa: CAMDTGDSFSGNTIYF
j_call: TRBJ2-1; d_call: NA; v_call: TRBV5-5; clone_size: NA; cdr3_nt: TGTGCCAGCAGCCCCGGTCCGGGCAATGAGCAGTTCTTC; cdr3_aa: CASSPGPGNEQFF
j_call: TRBJ2-6; d_call: TRBD1; v_call: TRBV2; clone_size: NA; cdr3_nt: TGTGCCAGCAAAAAATTGACAGGGGTGAGCTCTGGGGCCAACGTCCTGACTTTC; cdr3_aa: CASKKLTGVSSGANVLTF
j_call: TRBJ2-3; d_call: NA; v_call: TRBV4-1; clone_size: NA; cdr3_nt: TGCGCCAGCAGCTCGAGCCACACAGATACGCAGTATTTT; cdr3_aa: CASSSSHTDTQYF
j_call: TRBJ2-2; d_call: TRBD1; v_call: TRBV29-1; clone_size: once; cdr3_nt: TGCAGCGTTGTTTTGGACAGGTCGACCGGGGAGCTGTTTTTT; cdr3_aa: CSVVLDRSTGELFF
j_call: TRBJ2-7; d_call: NA; v_call: TRBV6-1; clone_size: NA; cdr3_nt: TGTGCCAGCAGTGATTGGCAGGGATACGAGCAGTACTTC; cdr3_aa: CASSDWQGYEQYF